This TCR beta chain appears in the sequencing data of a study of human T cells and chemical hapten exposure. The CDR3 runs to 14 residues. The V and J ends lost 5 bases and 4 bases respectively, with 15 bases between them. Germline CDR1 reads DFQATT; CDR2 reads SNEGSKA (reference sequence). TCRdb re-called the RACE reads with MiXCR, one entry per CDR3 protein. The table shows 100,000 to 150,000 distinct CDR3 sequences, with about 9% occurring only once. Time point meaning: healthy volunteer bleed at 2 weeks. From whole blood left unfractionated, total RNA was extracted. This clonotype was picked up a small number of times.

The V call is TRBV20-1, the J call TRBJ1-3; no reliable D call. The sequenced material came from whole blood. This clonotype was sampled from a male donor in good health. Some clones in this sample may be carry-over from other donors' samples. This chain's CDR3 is CSADPSDGGNTIYF. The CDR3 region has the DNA TGCAGTGCTGATCCCTCGGACGGCGGAAACACCATATATTTT.